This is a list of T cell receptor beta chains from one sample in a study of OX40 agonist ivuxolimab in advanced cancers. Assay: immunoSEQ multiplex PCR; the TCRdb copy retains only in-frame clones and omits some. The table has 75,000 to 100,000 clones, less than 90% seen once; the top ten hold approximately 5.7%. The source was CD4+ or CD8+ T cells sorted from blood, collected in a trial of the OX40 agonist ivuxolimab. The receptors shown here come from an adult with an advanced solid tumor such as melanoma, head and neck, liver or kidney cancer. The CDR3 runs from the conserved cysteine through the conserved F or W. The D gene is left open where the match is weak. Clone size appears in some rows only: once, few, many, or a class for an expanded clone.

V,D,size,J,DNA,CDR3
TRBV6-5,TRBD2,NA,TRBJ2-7,TGTGCCAGCAGCCCTGGGGGGGTCGGCTCCTACGAGCAGTACTTC,CASSPGGVGSYEQYF
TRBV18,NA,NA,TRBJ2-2,TGTGCCAGCTCACCAAAAGGGCGGATAAACACCGGGGAGCTGTTTTTT,CASSPKGRINTGELFF
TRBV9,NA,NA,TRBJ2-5,TGTGCCAGCAGCCCTCCACGAGGGGGAGGGGAGACCCAGTACTTC,CASSPPRGGGETQYF
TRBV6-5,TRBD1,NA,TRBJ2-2,TGTGCCAGCAGTCAACAGGGGAGTAGCAACGGGGAGCTGTTTTTT,CASSQQGSSNGELFF
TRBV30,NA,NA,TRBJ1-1,TGTGCCTGGAGTGTAATGACAGGCGGTGAAGCTTTCTTT,CAWSVMTGGEAFF
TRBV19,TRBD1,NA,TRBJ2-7,TGTGCCAGTAGTAGGGACAGGGGCTCCTACGAGCAGTACTTC,CASSRDRGSYEQYF
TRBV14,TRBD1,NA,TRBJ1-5,TGTGCCAGCAGCCAAGATAGCCGACAGGGGTCTCAGCCCCAGCATTTT,CASSQDSRQGSQPQHF
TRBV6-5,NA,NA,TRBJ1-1,TGTGCCAGCAGTTACTCAAGCCTTAACACTGAAGCTTTCTTT,CASSYSSLNTEAFF
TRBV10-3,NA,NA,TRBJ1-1,TGTGCCATCAGTGAGTATTCTAAGCCTGAAGCTTTCTTT,CAISEYSKPEAFF
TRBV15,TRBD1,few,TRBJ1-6,TGTGCCACCAGCAGAGATCAGGTTAGAGTTGGTGCGACAGGGAATTCACCCCTCCACTTT,CATSRDQVRVGATGNSPLHF
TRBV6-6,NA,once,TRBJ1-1,TGTGCCAGCAGGACACCAGATGCCTACAACACTGAAGCTTTCTTT,CASRTPDAYNTEAFF
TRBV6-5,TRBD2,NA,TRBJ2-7,TGTGCCAGCAGTTCCCGGGGACTAGGAACCTCCGAGCAGTACTTC,CASSSRGLGTSEQYF
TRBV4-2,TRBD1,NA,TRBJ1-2,TGTGCCAGCAGCGAACCGGGACAGGGGTCTAACTATGGCTACACCTTC,CASSEPGQGSNYGYTF
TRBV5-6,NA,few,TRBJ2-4,TGTGCCAGCAGCCCAAGAGGGGGACAAATAGCCAAAAACATTCAGTACTTC,CASSPRGGQIAKNIQYF
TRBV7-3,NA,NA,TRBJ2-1,TGTGCCAGCAGCTTAAGTCGGCAGGTCCATGAGCAGTTCTTC,CASSLSRQVHEQFF
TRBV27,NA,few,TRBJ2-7,TGTGCCAGCAGCATCGGGACAGAGCAGTACTTC,CASSIGTEQYF
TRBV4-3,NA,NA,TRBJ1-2,TGCGCCAGCAGCCAAGAGGCCAGTGGGACTGGCTACACCTTC,CASSQEASGTGYTF
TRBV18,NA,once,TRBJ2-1,TGTGCCAGCTCACCAGGGAGCAATGAGCAGTTCTTC,CASSPGSNEQFF
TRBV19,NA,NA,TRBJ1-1,TGTGCCAGTACCCCCTGGTGGATGTCGGACACTGAAGCTTTCTTT,CASTPWWMSDTEAFF
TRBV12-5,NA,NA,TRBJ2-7,TGTGCTAGTGGTTTGGAGTACGGCGAGCAGTACTTC,CASGLEYGEQYF
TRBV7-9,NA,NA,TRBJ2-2,TGTGCCAGCAGCTCGGGACTTTACACCGGGGAGCTGTTTTTT,CASSSGLYTGELFF
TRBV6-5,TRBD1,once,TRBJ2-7,TGTGCCAGCAGTTCCCCCGACAGGGGAGCCCACGAGCAGTACTTC,CASSSPDRGAHEQYF
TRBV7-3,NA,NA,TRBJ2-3,TGTGCCAGCAGCTTGAGCACAGATACGCAGTATTTT,CASSLSTDTQYF
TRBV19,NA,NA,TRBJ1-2,TGTGCCAGTAGTATAGAGGGGACCCCGATCGGCTACACCTTC,CASSIEGTPIGYTF
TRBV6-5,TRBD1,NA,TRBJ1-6,TGTGCCAGCAGTCTAACGGGACAGGGAGATTCACCCCTCCACTTT,CASSLTGQGDSPLHF
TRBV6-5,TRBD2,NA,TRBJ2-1,TGTGCCAGCAGCCTTAGCGGGAACTCCTACAATGAGCAGTTCTTC,CASSLSGNSYNEQFF
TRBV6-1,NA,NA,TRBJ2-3,TGTGCCAGCCTCAGGGCCTCAGATACGCAGTATTTT,CASLRASDTQYF
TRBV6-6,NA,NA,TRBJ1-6,TGTGCCAGCAGTTACTCGTTTGGACCCTATTCACCCCTCCACTTT,CASSYSFGPYSPLHF
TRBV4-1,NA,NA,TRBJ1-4,TGCGCCAGCGCACCAAGGGGGGATGAAAAACTGTTTTTT,CASAPRGDEKLFF
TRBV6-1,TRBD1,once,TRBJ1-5,TGTGCCAGCAGTACCGGACAGGGTTTTCGCCAGCCCCAGCATTTT,CASSTGQGFRQPQHF
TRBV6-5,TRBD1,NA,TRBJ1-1,TGTGCCAGCAGTTACTCAACGGGACAGCCCTTTGAAGCTTTCTTT,CASSYSTGQPFEAFF
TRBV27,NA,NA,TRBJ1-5,TGTGCCAGCAGTTCCCTGGAATTTGCGAGCAATCAGCCCCAGCATTTT,CASSSLEFASNQPQHF
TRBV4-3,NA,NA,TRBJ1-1,TGCGCCAGCAGCCAAGATCAGGGAGTAAGGACTGAAGCTTTCTTT,CASSQDQGVRTEAFF
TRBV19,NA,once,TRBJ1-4,TGTGCCAGTAGTATAGTCTCGGCAGGGCGGAATGAAAAACTGTTTTTT,CASSIVSAGRNEKLFF
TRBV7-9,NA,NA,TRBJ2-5,TGTGCCAGCAGCCAGAAAAAACAAGCACCCCTCTCTCTTGAGACCCAGTACTTC,CASSQKKQAPLSLETQYF
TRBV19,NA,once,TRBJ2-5,TGTGCCAGTAGTACCGGACGGGTTCAAGAGACCCAGTACTTC,CASSTGRVQETQYF
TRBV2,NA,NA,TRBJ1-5,TGTGCCAGCAGTGACACTACGAATCAGCCCCAGCATTTT,CASSDTTNQPQHF
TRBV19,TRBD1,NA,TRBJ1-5,TGTGCCAGTAACAGGGGTAATCAGCCCCAGCATTTT,CASNRGNQPQHF
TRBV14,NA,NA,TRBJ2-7,TGTGCCAGCAGCCAAGTATTAAGCTCCTACGAGCAGTACTTC,CASSQVLSSYEQYF
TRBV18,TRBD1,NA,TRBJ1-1,TGTGCCAGCGGCCGAGACAGGGAAGGAACTGGGAGGAAGAACACTGAAGCTTTCTTT,CASGRDREGTGRKNTEAFF
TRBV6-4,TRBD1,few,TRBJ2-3,TGTGCCAGCAGTGAATCGGCAGGGGGTCATAGCACAGATACGCAGTATTTT,CASSESAGGHSTDTQYF
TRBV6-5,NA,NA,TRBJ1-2,TGTGCCAGCAGTTACTACGGGACTGGCTATGGCTACACCTTC,CASSYYGTGYGYTF
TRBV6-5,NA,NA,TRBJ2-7,TGTGCCAGCCAGGAGGCGACCTCCTACGAGCAGTACTTC,CASQEATSYEQYF
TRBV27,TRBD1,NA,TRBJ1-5,TGTGCCAGCAGTAAAGACAGGGGCAGGGATCAGCCCCAGCATTTT,CASSKDRGRDQPQHF
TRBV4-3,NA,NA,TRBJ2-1,TGCGCCAGCAGCCGCCTCAGGGGGGGGGAATACCATGAGCAGTTCTTC,CASSRLRGGEYHEQFF
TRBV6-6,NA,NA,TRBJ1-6,TGTGCCAGCAGTGACGGGGCGAGGGTTTCACCCCTCCACTTT,CASSDGARVSPLHF
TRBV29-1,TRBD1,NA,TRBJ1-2,TGCAGCGTTGAAGGCCCGAATCCGGGACAGGGAAAGTGGCTCTATGGCTACACCTTC,CSVEGPNPGQGKWLYGYTF
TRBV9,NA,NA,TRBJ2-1,TGTGCCAGCAGCCCAGGGGGGACGAGGGGCAATGAGCAGTTCTTC,CASSPGGTRGNEQFF